These T cell receptor beta chains were read from a single sample in a study of cytomegalovirus exposure and HLA in healthy donors. Here immunoSEQ multiplex PCR was the method, and the copy in TCRdb shows in-frame clones only, minus some. In the table there are about 64,000 clones, 90% to 95% of which are singletons. The specimen was PBMCs. These TCRs come from a woman aged 18-29 years in good health and CMV-seronegative. Each CDR3 is given with its conserved first and last residue. D genes are given only for firm matches. Clone size is stated in some rows and not others, as once, few, many or a class when expanded.

d_call | j_call | clone_size | v_call | cdr3_aa | cdr3_nt
TRBD2 | TRBJ2-3 | - | TRBV27 | CASSRSTRGSTQYF | TGTGCCAGCAGTCGCTCCACCCGCGGGAGTACGCAGTATTTT
TRBD2 | TRBJ2-5 | - | TRBV29-1 | CSVEGLAMETQYF | TGCAGCGTTGAGGGACTAGCTATGGAGACCCAGTACTTC
- | TRBJ2-7 | - | TRBV6-5 | CAAGAYEQYF | TGTGCCGCTGGGGCGTACGAGCAGTACTTC
- | TRBJ2-5 | - | TRBV4-2 | CASSQEAGQETQYF | TGTGCCAGCAGCCAAGAGGCGGGCCAAGAGACCCAGTACTTC
- | TRBJ2-1 | few | TRBV6-6 | CASSYSGNEQFF | TGTGCCAGCAGTTATTCCGGCAATGAGCAGTTCTTC
TRBD2 | TRBJ2-6 | - | TRBV5-8 | CASSFTRGAGANVLTF | TGTGCCAGCAGCTTCACCCGGGGGGCTGGGGCCAACGTCCTGACTTTC
TRBD1 | TRBJ1-4 | - | TRBV7-9 | CASSSYRGRSEKLFF | TGTGCCAGCAGCTCTTACAGGGGGAGAAGCGAAAAACTGTTTTTT
- | TRBJ2-5 | - | TRBV7-7 | CASSFTGRETQYF | TGTGCTAGCAGCTTTACAGGGAGAGAGACCCAGTACTTC
- | TRBJ1-1 | - | TRBV7-8 | CASSLAVGVPEAFF | TGTGCCAGCAGCTTAGCGGTCGGGGTACCTGAAGCTTTCTTT
- | TRBJ1-3 | once | TRBV6-1 | CASSSTISGNTIYF | TGTGCCAGCAGCAGTACTATCTCTGGAAACACCATATATTTT
TRBD1 | TRBJ2-3 | - | TRBV14 | CASSQDIGTGTDTQYF | TGTGCCAGCAGCCAAGACATTGGGACAGGGACAGATACGCAGTATTTT
- | TRBJ1-1 | - | TRBV28 | CASSFWRAGANTEAFF | TGTGCCAGCAGTTTCTGGAGAGCAGGGGCGAACACTGAAGCTTTCTTT
TRBD2 | TRBJ2-5 | - | TRBV4-1 | CASSRGLPGGETQYF | TGCGCCAGCAGCCGAGGACTCCCGGGAGGAGAGACCCAGTACTTC
TRBD1 | TRBJ1-2 | - | TRBV19 | CASSVRDREVYTF | TGTGCCAGTAGTGTCCGGGACAGGGAGGTCTACACCTTC
- | TRBJ1-2 | - | TRBV9 | CASSTEDGGVYGYTF | TGTGCCAGCAGCACGGAGGACGGGGGTGTTTATGGCTACACCTTC
- | TRBJ2-7 | - | TRBV28 | CASTLTGDTYEQYF | TGTGCCAGCACCTTGACAGGCGATACCTACGAGCAGTACTTC
TRBD1 | TRBJ2-1 | - | TRBV7-9 | CASSLATGFSEQFF | TGTGCCAGCAGCTTAGCGACAGGGTTCAGTGAGCAGTTCTTC
- | TRBJ1-2 | - | TRBV5-1 | CASRIRDTTNYGYTF | TGCGCCAGCAGAATAAGGGACACCACTAACTATGGCTACACCTTC
TRBD2 | TRBJ2-7 | - | TRBV28 | CASRSSGGKNYEQYF | TGTGCCAGCCGATCTAGCGGGGGAAAAAACTACGAGCAGTACTTC
- | TRBJ2-7 | - | TRBV5-1 | CASSLPGGYEQYF | TGCGCCAGCAGCTTGCCCGGGGGCTACGAGCAGTACTTC
TRBD1 | TRBJ2-3 | - | TRBV27 | CASSLMRGQGVDTQYF | TGTGCCAGCAGTTTAATGAGGGGACAGGGTGTAGATACGCAGTATTTT
TRBD2 | TRBJ2-1 | once | TRBV9 | CASSAGTTGTQGEQFF | TGTGCCAGCAGCGCCGGGACTACTGGGACCCAGGGTGAGCAGTTCTTC
- | TRBJ2-1 | - | TRBV12-2 | CASRLVLGFGGGAQTHSYNEQFF | -
TRBD1 | TRBJ2-1 | - | TRBV10-2 | CASGTDRGNEQFF | TGCGCCAGCGGGACCGACAGGGGCAATGAGCAGTTCTTC
TRBD1 | TRBJ1-2 | - | TRBV6-5 | CASSYGGQDQSGYTF | TGTGCCAGCAGTTATGGCGGACAGGATCAGTCCGGCTACACCTTC
TRBD1 | TRBJ2-3 | - | TRBV13 | CASSLRGDRAYTQYF | TGTGCCAGCAGCTTAAGGGGGGACAGGGCGTATACGCAGTATTTT
TRBD1 | TRBJ1-1 | - | TRBV19 | CASSGSRQGDTEAFF | TGTGCCAGTAGCGGCTCGAGGCAGGGGGACACTGAAGCTTTCTTT
TRBD1 | TRBJ2-2 | - | TRBV18 | CASSTGDRMTGELFF | TGTGCCAGCTCGACAGGGGATAGGATGACCGGGGAGCTGTTTTTT
- | TRBJ1-2 | - | TRBV7-9 | CASSFAGTQGYTF | TGTGCCAGCAGCTTTGCAGGTACTCAGGGCTACACCTTC
TRBD1 | TRBJ2-7 | - | TRBV18 | CASSPRSSAGTGAYEQYF | TGTGCCAGCTCACCACGAAGTTCAGCCGGGACAGGGGCCTACGAGCAGTACTTC
- | TRBJ2-2 | - | TRBV11-2 | CASSLSDTGELFF | TGTGCCAGCAGCTTGTCGGACACCGGGGAGCTGTTTTTT
- | TRBJ2-1 | - | TRBV6-4 | CASSESSGNSRYNEQFF | TGTGCCAGCAGTGAGTCGAGCGGAAACTCCAGATACAATGAGCAGTTCTTC